The next 11 T cell receptor beta chains were all read from a single sample in a study of vaccination and CD4 T cells after COVID-19. The Oncomine TCR Beta short-read assay was applied to DNA of cultured CD4+ T cells. TCRdb processed the PCR reads anew with MiXCR; each CDR3 protein has one entry. The sample consists of some 11,000 distinct CDR3 sequences, roughly 66% of them appearing once. Documented treatment: approximately 9-day PBMC culture with coronavirus spike peptide pools or control peptides (ViraFEST assay). The antigens for these receptors are not known. Sequencing used CD4+ T cells from blood, cultured in vitro, obtained before SARS-CoV-2 vaccination. These receptors were taken from a human donor who had recovered from COVID-19.

V is TRBV29-1 and J is TRBJ2-2; D might be TRBD2 (6 bases). This CDR3 has 11 residues. V was cut by 6 bases and J by 4 bases, with 6 bases left in between. Germline assignment: CDR1 SQVTM and CDR2 ANQGSEA. The CDR3 coding sequence is TGCAGCGTCGGGGGCACCGGGGAGCTGTTTTTT. As protein: CSVGGTGELFF.

The chain has TRBV6-1 and TRBJ2-1; D may be TRBD1 or TRBD2 (6 bases each). Trimming took 7 bases from V and 8 from J, leaving 15 bases between them. Looked up from germline, CDR1 is MNHNS and CDR2 is SASEGT. The CDR3 spans 13 residues. The CDR3 is CASTRRGADEQFF. DNA of the CDR3: TGTGCCAGCACGAGGAGGGGGGCCGATGAGCAGTTCTTC.

This clonotype came up once. The chain joins TRBV2 to TRBJ1-2; perhaps TRBD1 as D (6 bases). From germline, CDR1 is SNHLY and CDR2 FYNNEI. This CDR3 comprises 14 residues. Between the trimmed V and J ends, which lost 3 bases and 3 bases, there was a span of 11 bases. The CDR3 region is CASSDRGRDYGYTF. The CDR3 nucleotides read TGTGCCAGCAGTGACAGGGGCCGAGACTATGGCTACACCTTC.

V usage is TRBV5-1 and J usage is TRBJ1-1; a possible D gene is TRBD1 (6 bases). The germline V gene has CDR1 SGHRS and CDR2 YFSETQ. V dropped 2 bases and J dropped 1 base, with 9 bases sitting between them. This CDR3 is built from 14 residues. CDR3 sequence (DNA): TGCGCCAGCAGCTTATCAGGGGCGAACACTGAAGCTTTCTTT. Translated, it gives CASSLSGANTEAFF.

The V gene is TRBV10-3, the J gene TRBJ2-6; TRBD2 is a possible D gene (5 bases). Trimming stripped 0 bases from V and 3 bases from J, with 12 bases between. CDR1 and CDR2 from the germline V gene are ENHRY and SYGVKD. The CDR3 runs to 17 residues. The CDR3 DNA is TGTGCCATCAGTGAGTCGACTCTAGCTAGTGGGGCCAACGTCCTGACTTTC. Translation gives CAISESTLASGANVLTF.

This clonotype was detected once. The chain uses TRBV20-1 and TRBJ2-3; 7 positions agree with TRBD2. The J segment lost 3 bases and the V segment lost 6 bases, leaving 9 bases of the junction unmatched. The CDR3 extends over 14 amino acids. Germline-derived CDR1 and CDR2 are DFQATT and SNEGSKA (reference sequence). The CDR3 region has the DNA TGCAGTGCCGCGGGAGAAGGGAGGACAGATACGCAGTATTTT. It codes for CSAAGEGRTDTQYF.

CDR3 sequence reads: CASREGQGGQPQHF. CDR3 nucleotides: TGTGCCAGCAGAGAGGGACAGGGAGGTCAGCCCCAGCATTTT. The chain recombines TRBV6-1 with TRBJ1-5, with 9 bases lining up with TRBD1. The CDR3 loop spans 14 amino acids. J lost 6 bases, V lost 6 bases, and 6 bases had no gene match. The V gene's germline CDR1 is MNHNS and CDR2 SASEGT.

The table lists this clonotype with a few counts. The rearrangement uses TRBV19 and TRBJ2-3; 7 positions agree with TRBD2. The V gene's germline CDR1 is LNHDA and CDR2 SQIVND (reference sequence). CDR3 length: 12 residues. The V and J ends lost 6 bases and 10 bases, in that order; junction bases with no gene match: 7. The CDR3, as DNA: TGTGCCAGTAGCACAAGCGGGAAGGCGCAGTATTTT. Translating it yields CASSTSGKAQYF.

The gene calls are TRBV28 and TRBJ2-1; 7 nucleotides match TRBD1. Germline CDR1 MDHEN, CDR2 SYDVKM. The junction had 12 bases not matched to a gene; V was cut back by 6 bases and J by 7 bases. The CDR3 has 15 amino acids. CDR3: CASSRTGTVRNEQFF. The CDR3 DNA reads TGTGCCAGCAGCCGAACCGGGACAGTGAGGAATGAGCAGTTCTTC.

DNA for the CDR3: TGTGCCAGTAGTATAACTAGCGGGACCTACAATGAGCAGTTCTTC. It specifies CASSITSGTYNEQFF. The rearrangement uses TRBV19 and TRBJ2-1; TRBD2 matches 10 bases. The CDR3 is made up of 15 amino acids. Germline trimming cut 2 bases from V and 2 bases from J; bases unmatched to any gene: 0. The V gene's germline CDR1 is LNHDA and CDR2 SQIVND (reference sequence).

In this sample, this clonotype turned up once. The chain employs TRBV6-1 and TRBJ1-5; D gene uncertain. Trimming removed 5 bases from V and 4 bases from J, with 12 bases in between. CDR1 and CDR2 (germline): MNHNS, SASEGT. The CDR3 extends over 14 amino acids. The CDR3 here is CASSTGLGNQPQHF. The CDR3 DNA follows: TGTGCCAGCAGTACCGGACTGGGTAATCAGCCCCAGCATTTT.